Listed below are T cell receptor beta chains from one sample, sequenced in a study of identical twins. One entry per CDR3 protein, called by TCRdb with MiXCR from the 5' RACE reads. The sample shows 1.5 million to 2 million distinct CDR3 sequences, about 32% of them seen only once. Sequenced material: cord blood. These receptors all come from a newborn girl in good health. Each CDR3 is given with its conserved first and last residue. D genes are given only for firm matches. Not every row has a clone size; where given, it reads once, few, many or a size class.

v_call: TRBV6-2/TRBV6-3
d_call: -
clone_size: -
j_call: TRBJ2-3
cdr3_aa: CASSYWGGSTDTQYF
cdr3_nt: TGTGCCAGCAGTTACTGGGGCGGAAGCACAGATACGCAGTATTTT

v_call: TRBV2
d_call: TRBD1
clone_size: -
j_call: TRBJ1-4
cdr3_aa: CASSPQGRNEKLFF
cdr3_nt: TGTGCCAGCAGTCCACAGGGGCGGAATGAAAAACTGTTTTTT

v_call: TRBV4-2
d_call: -
clone_size: -
j_call: TRBJ1-1
cdr3_aa: CASSRDLTGSTEAFF
cdr3_nt: TGTGCCAGCAGCCGAGACCTAACAGGGAGCACTGAAGCTTTCTTT

v_call: TRBV10-3
d_call: -
clone_size: few
j_call: TRBJ2-3
cdr3_aa: CAISDQKGVGGTDTQYF
cdr3_nt: TGTGCCATCAGTGACCAGAAGGGGGTGGGGGGCACAGATACGCAGTATTTT

v_call: TRBV9
d_call: -
clone_size: -
j_call: TRBJ2-1
cdr3_aa: CASSANRKSSYNEQFF
cdr3_nt: TGTGCCAGCAGCGCAAATCGGAAGAGCTCCTACAATGAGCAGTTCTTC

v_call: TRBV6-5
d_call: TRBD2
clone_size: few
j_call: TRBJ2-3
cdr3_aa: CASSRGGVGTDTQYF
cdr3_nt: TGTGCCAGCAGTCGCGGGGGAGTGGGAACAGATACGCAGTATTTT

v_call: TRBV20-1
d_call: TRBD1
clone_size: -
j_call: TRBJ1-5
cdr3_aa: CSATRTGDQPQHF
cdr3_nt: TGCAGTGCAACTAGGACAGGGGATCAGCCCCAGCATTTT

v_call: TRBV5-1
d_call: TRBD2
clone_size: -
j_call: TRBJ2-4
cdr3_aa: CASSSRTSGRAGGKDIQYF
cdr3_nt: TGCGCCAGCAGCTCCCGGACTAGCGGGAGGGCCGGGGGCAAAGACATTCAGTACTTC

v_call: TRBV7-9
d_call: TRBD1
clone_size: few
j_call: TRBJ1-4
cdr3_aa: CASSLAGQENEKLFF
cdr3_nt: TGTGCCAGCAGCTTAGCGGGACAGGAAAATGAAAAACTGTTTTTT

v_call: TRBV4-2
d_call: TRBD2
clone_size: -
j_call: TRBJ2-2
cdr3_aa: CASSQVTPGLAGYGGELFF
cdr3_nt: TGTGCCAGCAGCCAAGTCACACCGGGACTAGCGGGATATGGCGGGGAGCTGTTTTTT

v_call: TRBV20-1
d_call: -
clone_size: few
j_call: TRBJ2-7
cdr3_aa: CSARDTSSYEQYF
cdr3_nt: TGCAGTGCTAGAGATACTAGCTCCTACGAGCAGTACTTC

v_call: TRBV2
d_call: TRBD1
clone_size: many
j_call: TRBJ2-7
cdr3_aa: CASSGGSYEQYF
cdr3_nt: TGTGCCAGCTCAGGGGGCTCCTACGAGCAGTACTTC

v_call: TRBV20-1
d_call: TRBD2
clone_size: -
j_call: TRBJ2-1
cdr3_aa: CSARGGGLASNEQFF
cdr3_nt: TGCAGTGCTAGAGGGGGGGGACTAGCGAGTAATGAGCAGTTCTTC

v_call: TRBV13
d_call: -
clone_size: -
j_call: TRBJ2-7
cdr3_aa: CASRGPAEPYEQYF
cdr3_nt: TGTGCCAGCAGAGGGCCGGCAGAGCCCTACGAGCAGTACTTC

v_call: TRBV19
d_call: TRBD1
clone_size: -
j_call: TRBJ1-5
cdr3_aa: CASSYGTGGSNQPQHF
cdr3_nt: TGTGCCAGTAGTTACGGGACAGGGGGCAGCAATCAGCCCCAGCATTTT

v_call: TRBV21-1
d_call: -
clone_size: many
j_call: TRBJ2-1
cdr3_aa: CASSPVARSSYNEQFF
cdr3_nt: TGTGCCAGCAGCCCGGTGGCCAGGAGCTCCTACAATGAGCAGTTCTTC

v_call: TRBV24-1
d_call: -
clone_size: few
j_call: TRBJ1-2
cdr3_aa: CATSAWGGDGYTF
cdr3_nt: TGTGCCACCAGTGCCTGGGGGGGTGATGGCTACACCTTC

v_call: TRBV3-1
d_call: -
clone_size: -
j_call: TRBJ2-2
cdr3_aa: CASLGPQGGGTGELFF
cdr3_nt: TGTGCCAGTTTGGGACCACAGGGAGGGGGCACCGGGGAGCTGTTTTTT

v_call: TRBV4-2
d_call: TRBD2
clone_size: -
j_call: TRBJ2-3
cdr3_aa: CASSQVRVSGGLSTDTQYF
cdr3_nt: TGTGCCAGCAGCCAAGTACGGGTTAGCGGGGGCTTGAGCACAGATACGCAGTATTTT

v_call: TRBV6-1
d_call: -
clone_size: -
j_call: TRBJ1-4
cdr3_aa: CASTEQGKGEELFF
cdr3_nt: TGTGCCAGCACTGAACAGGGTAAAGGGGAAGAACTGTTTTTT

v_call: TRBV7-8
d_call: -
clone_size: few
j_call: TRBJ2-1
cdr3_aa: CASSVRGGTYNEQFF
cdr3_nt: TGTGCCAGCAGCGTCAGGGGGGGGACCTACAATGAGCAGTTCTTC

v_call: TRBV5-1
d_call: -
clone_size: few
j_call: TRBJ1-1
cdr3_aa: CASSLVVTGNTEAFF
cdr3_nt: TGCGCCAGCAGCTTGGTTGTGACAGGGAACACTGAAGCTTTCTTT

v_call: TRBV28
d_call: TRBD2
clone_size: once
j_call: TRBJ2-5
cdr3_aa: CASSPGLAQYYNEQYF
cdr3_nt: TGTGCCAGCAGTCCGGGACTAGCGCAGTACTACAATGAGCAGTACTTC

v_call: TRBV24-1
d_call: TRBD2
clone_size: -
j_call: TRBJ2-1
cdr3_aa: CATSDLRLALGNEQFF
cdr3_nt: TGTGCCACCAGTGATCTCAGACTAGCGCTAGGTAATGAGCAGTTCTTC